The text below deals with one T cell receptor (beta chain). The Susac syndrome patients fit the recently defined diagnostic criteria for definite or probable disease. This sample is part of a study of CD8 T cells in Susac syndrome. An amount of RNA that ranged from roughly 0.45 to 1 ug was reverse transcribed with random hexamers. The CDR3 of TCR beta was amplified by immunoSEQ multiplex PCR across 54 Vbeta and 13 Jbeta. TCRdb reanalysed the immunoSEQ multiplex PCR reads using MiXCR and keeps one entry per CDR3 protein. Counted here are 150,000 or so distinct CDR3 sequences, about 96% occurring once; the ten biggest clones make up around 0.13%. V dropped 0 bases and J dropped 4 bases, with 15 bases sitting between them. This CDR3 has 16 amino acids. Germline V lookup: CDR1 LNHNV, CDR2 YYDKDF (reference sequence).

Sequenced: CD4+ T cells from PBMCs. The chain couples TRBV15 to TRBJ1-2; tentatively, D is TRBD1 (5 bases). The TCR sequence derives from a human donor with Susac syndrome. CDR3 loop: CATSRDPGRVSYGYTF. The DNA of the CDR3 is TGTGCCACCAGCAGAGATCCGGGGCGGGTTAGCTATGGCTACACCTTC.